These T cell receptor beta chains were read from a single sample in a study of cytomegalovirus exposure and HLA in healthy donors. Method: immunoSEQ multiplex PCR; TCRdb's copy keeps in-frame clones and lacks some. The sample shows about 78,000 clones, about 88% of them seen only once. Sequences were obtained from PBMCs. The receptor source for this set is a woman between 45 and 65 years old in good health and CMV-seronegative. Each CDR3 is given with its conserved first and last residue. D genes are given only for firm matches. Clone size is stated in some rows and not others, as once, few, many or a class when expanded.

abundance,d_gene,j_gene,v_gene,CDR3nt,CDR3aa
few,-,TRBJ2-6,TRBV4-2,TGTGCCAGCAGCCAAGACACAGAAGGGGCCAACGTCCTGACTTTC,CASSQDTEGANVLTF
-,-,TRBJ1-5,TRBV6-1,TGTGCCAGCAGTGAAGCGGGGTTAACGGGGTTTCAGCCCCAGCATTTT,CASSEAGLTGFQPQHF
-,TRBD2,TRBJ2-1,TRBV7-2,TGTGCCAGCAGCTTCATAGCGGGCAACTACAATGAGCAGTTCTTC,CASSFIAGNYNEQFF
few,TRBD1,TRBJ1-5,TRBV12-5,TGTGCTAGTGGTACACAGGGGATTAGCAATCAGCCCCAGCATTTT,CASGTQGISNQPQHF
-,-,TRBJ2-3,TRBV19,TGTGCCAGTAGTATAAAGGCCAGGTTCACGGATACGCAGTATTTT,CASSIKARFTDTQYF
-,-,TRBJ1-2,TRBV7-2,TGTGCCAGCAGAATATCCGGTGGCTATGGCTACACCTTC,CASRISGGYGYTF
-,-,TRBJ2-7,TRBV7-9,TGTGCCAGCAGCTGGCGAGGGAACAACGAGCAGTACTTC,CASSWRGNNEQYF
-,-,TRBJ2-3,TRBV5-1,TGCGCCAGCAGCTTGGTGGACACCAGCACAGATACGCAGTATTTT,CASSLVDTSTDTQYF
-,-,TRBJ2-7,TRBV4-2,TGTGCCAGCAGCCAAGAGGTCCGGGACGAGCAGTACTTC,CASSQEVRDEQYF
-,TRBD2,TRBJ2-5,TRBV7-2,TGTGCCAGCAGCCACCGAGCGGGGCAAGAGACCCAGTACTTC,CASSHRAGQETQYF
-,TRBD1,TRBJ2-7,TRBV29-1,TGCAGCGTTGAACCCGTGGACAGGGCAGGAGAGCAGTACTTC,CSVEPVDRAGEQYF
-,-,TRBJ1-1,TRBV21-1,TGTGCCAGCAGCTCGACAGGGAACACTGAAGCTTTCTTT,CASSSTGNTEAFF
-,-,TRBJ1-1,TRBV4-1,TGCGCCAGCAGCCAAGTCATTCGGACAGACAACCAGAACACTGAAGCTTTCTTT,CASSQVIRTDNQNTEAFF
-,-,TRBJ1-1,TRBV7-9,TGTGCCAGCAGCTTAGTTAGTGGGTCGAGGACTGAAGCTTTCTTT,CASSLVSGSRTEAFF
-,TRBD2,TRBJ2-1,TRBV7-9,TGTGCCAGCAGCTTAGGCCTAGCGGGAGATATTTACAATGAGCAGTTCTTC,CASSLGLAGDIYNEQFF
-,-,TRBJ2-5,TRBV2,TGTGCCAGCACCGCGGACAGACAAGAGACCCAGTACTTC,CASTADRQETQYF
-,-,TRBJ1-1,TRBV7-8,TGTGCCAGCAGCTTACGGGGGTACACTGAAGCTTTCTTT,CASSLRGYTEAFF
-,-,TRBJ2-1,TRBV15,TGTGCCACCAGCAGAGATCGAGGCAATGAGCAGTTCTTC,CATSRDRGNEQFF
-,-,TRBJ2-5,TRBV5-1,TGCGCCAGCAATTCCGCAGGGGAAGAGACCCAGTACTTC,CASNSAGEETQYF
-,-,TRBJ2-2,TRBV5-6,TGTGCCAGCAGCTTGGCCCATCCCACCGGGGAGCTGTTTTTT,CASSLAHPTGELFF
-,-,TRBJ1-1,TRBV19,TGTGCCAGTAGGACCGGACGGGGCACTGAAGCTTTCTTT,CASRTGRGTEAFF
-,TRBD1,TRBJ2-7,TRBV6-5,TGTGCCAGCAGTCAAAGCCCGGGACAGGTCTACGAGCAGTACTTC,CASSQSPGQVYEQYF
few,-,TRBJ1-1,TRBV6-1,TGTGCCAGCAGCCAACCACCGGGACAGAACACTGAAGCTTTCTTT,CASSQPPGQNTEAFF
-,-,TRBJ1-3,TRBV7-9,TGTGCCAGCAGTCAAACTTCAGGGTTGTCTGGAAACACCATATATTTT,CASSQTSGLSGNTIYF
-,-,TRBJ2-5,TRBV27,TGTGCCAGCAGGCAGGGTTTCGAGACCCAGTACTTC,CASRQGFETQYF
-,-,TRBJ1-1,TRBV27,TGTGCCAGCAGTTTACAGGGGATGAACACTGAAGCTTTCTTT,CASSLQGMNTEAFF
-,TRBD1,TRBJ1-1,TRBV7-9,TGTTCCAGCAGAACTATACGGGGACAGGCCATGAACACTGAAGCTTTCTTT,CSSRTIRGQAMNTEAFF
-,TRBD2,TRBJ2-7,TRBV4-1,TGCGCCAGCAGCCCCCAAGCCTCTAGCGGGAGATACGAGCAGTACTTC,CASSPQASSGRYEQYF
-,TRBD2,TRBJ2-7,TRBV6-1,TGTGCCAGCAGTGAGCAACTAGCGGGTCGAACCTACGAGCAGTACTTC,CASSEQLAGRTYEQYF
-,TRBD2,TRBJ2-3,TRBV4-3,TGCGCCAGCAGCCAAGAGGTCGCTAGCGGTAGCACAGATACGCAGTATTTT,CASSQEVASGSTDTQYF
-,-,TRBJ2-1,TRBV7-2,TGTGCCAGCAGCCGACTCCCTCACCCCTACAATGAGCAGTTCTTC,CASSRLPHPYNEQFF